The clone carrying this T cell receptor beta chain was seen repeatedly, ten times or more. The antigen remains unidentified. The assay was immunoSEQ multiplex PCR, and TCRdb's table has in-frame clones only and misses some. This sample carries approximately 41,000 clones and no singletons, and about 2.5% goes to the top ten. Trimming cost V 0 bases and J 6 bases, with 17 bases left between them. In germline, CDR1 is SEHNR, CDR2 FQNEAQ (reference sequence). The CDR3 runs 16 residues. This entry is derived from a study of T cells after posttransplantation cyclophosphamide. Notes on the study in general: Tissue-infiltrating T cells from skin or gut overlapped little with blood T cells.

The rearrangement uses TRBV7-9 and TRBJ1-2; the D gene is possibly TRBD1 (6 bases). The source material was PBMCs. This receptor was obtained from a man aged 50-59 years in good health, CMV-negative, and a related stem cell transplant donor. The CDR3, as DNA: TGTGCCAGCAGCTTAGCCGGCAGGGGCTGGCCTGATGGCTACACCTTC. Its protein is CASSLAGRGWPDGYTF.